This T cell receptor beta chain was obtained from a study of T cell responses to AZD1222 COVID-19 vaccine (dated by TCRdb to the early 2020s). Background for the entire study: AZD1222 recipients whose second dose came at about 4 weeks and those whose second dose came at about 12 weeks were combined into one group, since spike-specific TCR depth and breadth did not differ between the two schedules. TCR sequencing covered 230 to 250 trial participants: 207 given two doses of AZD1222 and 26 given two doses of MenACWY control vaccine. Trial participants were enrolled by age into subgroups of 18-55, 56-69 and 70-plus years, and around 150, 28 and 57 TCR-sequenced participants, respectively, were included in these subgroups.

Counted from cysteine to phenylalanine, this CDR3 has 11 amino acids. Only CDR3 DNA remains: 33 bases, in frame from the first base. For CDR1 and CDR2, the germline V gene (reference sequence) lists LNHDA and SQIVND. V loses 11 bases, J loses 4 bases, and the germline ends lie 8 bases apart. To note about this clone: Its specific antigen is unknown. Per-base quality was not reported, and no clone a single base away is much larger than it.

Explained via the paper, the time point label denotes: baseline before first vaccination. Vaccinee samples were obtained from the UK trials COV001 and COV002, which included a single-blind randomized controlled phase 2/3 trial of AZD1222 (ChAdOx1 nCoV-19) in healthy adults. Trial participant PBMC samples were collected at day 0 and day 28 after the second dose for TCRbeta chain sequencing. The paper's findings and limits, for the study overall: The vaccine-associated CD4 TCRs covered the entire spike protein, and the dominant responses fell in regions 160-218 and 743-854. After two AZD1222 doses, spike-specific TCR breadth and depth were significantly higher than at day 0 and than in MenACWY recipients. Most participants were white British and females outnumbered males, and the authors suggested that clonal diversity may have been underestimated. Epitopes outside the regions mutated in the B.1.351 and B.1.1.7 variants were reportedly recognized by nearly half of the unique spike-specific TCRs. In the small 56-69-year group, the increase in depth fell short of significance, most likely because of low power. Conclusions about previously exposed vaccinees are limited because only five to seven AZD1222 recipients were SARS-CoV-2 seropositive at baseline. Because no day 14 peak-response samples were available, the repertoires could be characterized only after the peak T cell response.

The CDR3 regions of human TCRbeta chains were analyzed by immunosequencing. In the original analysis: Repertoire TCRs were checked for matches against a reference library of SARS-CoV-2-specific TCRs that had been generated using the MIRA antigen-specificity platform. Breadth was defined as the fraction of unique TCRs that were SARS-CoV-2-associated. Depth was defined as the fraction of total T cells that were SARS-CoV-2-associated. Using the MIRA data, every spike-specific TCR was mapped to the spike region that the TCR reacted to and assigned to either a CD4 or a CD8 class. Log10-transformed breadth and depth values were compared by one-way ANOVA with Sidak's multiple comparisons tests. The immuneACCESS repertoire file appears here via TCRdb, limited to in-frame rearrangements. These files lack a portion of the clones; in checked studies, under half of the deficit traces to unresolved V genes, and the cause of the others is not known. The DNA gave D and trimming, while V, J and clone size come from that table. The sample records approximately 120,000 clones, about nine tenths of which are singletons. The top ten clonotypes cover over 4% of the sample.

The chain employs TRBV19 and TRBJ1-4; no D gene is confidently identified. Sequencing was performed on peripheral blood, taken on day 0 of AZD1222 vaccination. This TCR was sampled from an adult in good health. CDR3 sequence: CAGSDNEKLFF. The bases read TGTGCCGGTTCGGATAATGAAAAACTGTTTTTT.